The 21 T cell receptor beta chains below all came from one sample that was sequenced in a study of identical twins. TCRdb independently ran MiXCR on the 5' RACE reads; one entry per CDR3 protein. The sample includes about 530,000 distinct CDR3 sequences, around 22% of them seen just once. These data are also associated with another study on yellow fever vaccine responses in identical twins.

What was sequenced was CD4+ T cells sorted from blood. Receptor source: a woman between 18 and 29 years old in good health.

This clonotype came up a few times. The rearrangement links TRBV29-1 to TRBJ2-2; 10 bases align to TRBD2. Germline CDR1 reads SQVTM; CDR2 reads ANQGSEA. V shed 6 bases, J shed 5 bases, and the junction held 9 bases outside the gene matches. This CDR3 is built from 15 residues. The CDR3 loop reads CSVRASGSTTGELFF. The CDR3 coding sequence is TGCAGCGTGAGGGCTAGCGGGAGTACGACCGGGGAGCTGTTTTTT.

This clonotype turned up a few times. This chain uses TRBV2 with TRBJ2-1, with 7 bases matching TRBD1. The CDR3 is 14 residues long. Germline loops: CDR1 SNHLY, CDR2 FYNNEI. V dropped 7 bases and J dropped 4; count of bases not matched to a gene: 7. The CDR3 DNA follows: TGTGCCAGCAAGACAGGGTCCCCATACAATGAGCAGTTCTTC. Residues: CASKTGSPYNEQFF. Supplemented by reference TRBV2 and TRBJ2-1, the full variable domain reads EPEVTQTPSHQVTQMGQEVILRCVPISNHLYFYWYRQILGQKVEFLVSFYNNEISEKSEIFDDQFSVERPDGSNFTLKIRSTKLEDSAMYFCASKTGSPYNEQFFGPGTRLTVL.

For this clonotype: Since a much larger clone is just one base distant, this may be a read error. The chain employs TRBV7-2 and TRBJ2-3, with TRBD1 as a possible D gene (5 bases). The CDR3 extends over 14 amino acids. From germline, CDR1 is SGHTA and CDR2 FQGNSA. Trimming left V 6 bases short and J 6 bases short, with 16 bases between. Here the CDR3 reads CTSRLIGAGDTQYF. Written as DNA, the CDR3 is TGTACCAGCAGACTCATCGGTGCAGGGGATACGCAGTATTTT.

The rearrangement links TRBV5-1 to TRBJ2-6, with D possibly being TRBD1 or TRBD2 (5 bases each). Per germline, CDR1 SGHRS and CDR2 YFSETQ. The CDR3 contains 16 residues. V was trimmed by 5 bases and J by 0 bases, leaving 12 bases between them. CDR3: CASRPGTDSGANVLTF. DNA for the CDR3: TGCGCCAGCAGGCCCGGGACGGACTCTGGGGCCAACGTCCTGACTTTC.

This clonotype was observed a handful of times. The CDR3 reads CASSEVGPTDTQYF. The DNA for the CDR3 is TGTGCCAGCAGTGAAGTGGGTCCGACAGATACGCAGTATTTT. V usage is TRBV6-1 and J usage is TRBJ2-3; no clear D. Trimming took 1 base from V and 3 from J, leaving 8 bases between them. In germline, CDR1 is MNHNS, CDR2 SASEGT. The CDR3 has 14 residues.

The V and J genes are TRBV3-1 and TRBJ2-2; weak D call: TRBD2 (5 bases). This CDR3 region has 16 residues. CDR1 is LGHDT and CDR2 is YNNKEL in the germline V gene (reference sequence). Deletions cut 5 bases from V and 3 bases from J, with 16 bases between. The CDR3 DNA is TGTGCCAGCAGCGCCCAACCGGGGTATTACACCGGGGAGCTGTTTTTT. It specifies CASSAQPGYYTGELFF.

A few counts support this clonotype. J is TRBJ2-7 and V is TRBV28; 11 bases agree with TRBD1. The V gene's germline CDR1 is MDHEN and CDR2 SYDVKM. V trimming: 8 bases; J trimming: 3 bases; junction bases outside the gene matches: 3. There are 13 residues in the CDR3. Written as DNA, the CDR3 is TGTGCCAGCTGGGACAGGGGGGACTACGAGCAGTACTTC. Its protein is CASWDRGDYEQYF.

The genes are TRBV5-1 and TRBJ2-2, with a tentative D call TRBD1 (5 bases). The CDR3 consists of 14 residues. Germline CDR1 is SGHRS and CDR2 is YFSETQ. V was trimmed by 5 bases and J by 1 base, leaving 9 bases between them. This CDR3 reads CASRGGQNTGELFF. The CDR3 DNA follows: TGCGCCAGCAGGGGTGGACAGAACACCGGGGAGCTGTTTTTT.

The CDR3 spells CASSALGGPPYNEQFF. The DNA for the CDR3 is TGTGCCAGCAGCGCCCTCGGGGGGCCCCCCTACAATGAGCAGTTCTTC. The rearrangement links TRBV7-8 to TRBJ2-1; a possible D gene is TRBD2 (7 bases). With 5 bases removed from V and 2 bases from J, the gap between germline ends came to 16 bases. There are 16 residues in the CDR3. Germline values: CDR1 SGHVS, CDR2 FQNEAQ. Drawing the rest from reference TRBV7-8 and TRBJ2-1, the complete variable domain is GAGVSQSPRYKVAKRGQDVALRCDPISGHVSLFWYQQALGQGPEFLTYFQNEAQLDKSGLPSDRFFAERPEGSVSTLKIQRTQQEDSAVYLCASSALGGPPYNEQFFGPGTRLTVL.

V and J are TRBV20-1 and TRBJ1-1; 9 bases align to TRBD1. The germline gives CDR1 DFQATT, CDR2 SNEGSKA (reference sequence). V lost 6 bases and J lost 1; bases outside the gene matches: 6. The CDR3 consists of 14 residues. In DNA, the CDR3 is TGCAGTGCAGCCCCGGACAGGGGGAACACTGAAGCTTTCTTT. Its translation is CSAAPDRGNTEAFF.

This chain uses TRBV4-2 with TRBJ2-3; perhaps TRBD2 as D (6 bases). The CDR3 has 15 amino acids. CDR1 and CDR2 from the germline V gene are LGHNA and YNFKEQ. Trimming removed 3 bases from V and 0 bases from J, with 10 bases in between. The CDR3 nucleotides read TGTGCCAGCAGCCAGAGGGAGGCTAGCACAGATACGCAGTATTTT. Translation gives CASSQREASTDTQYF.

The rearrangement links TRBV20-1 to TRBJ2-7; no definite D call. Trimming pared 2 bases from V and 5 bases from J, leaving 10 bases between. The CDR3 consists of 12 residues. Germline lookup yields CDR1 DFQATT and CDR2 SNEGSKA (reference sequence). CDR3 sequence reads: CSARFGSNEQYF. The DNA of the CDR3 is TGCAGTGCTAGATTCGGGTCCAACGAGCAGTACTTC.

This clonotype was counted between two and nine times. CDR3 region: CASSPSGNPTDTQYF. Here the CDR3 DNA reads TGTGCCAGCAGCCCTTCCGGGAACCCCACAGATACGCAGTATTTT. V gene TRBV3-1 combines with J gene TRBJ2-3, with D tentatively TRBD2 (5 bases). Germline V gene data show CDR1 as LGHDT and CDR2 as YNNKEL (reference sequence). The CDR3 contains 15 residues. V gave up 4 bases and J gave up 2 bases, with 13 bases separating them.

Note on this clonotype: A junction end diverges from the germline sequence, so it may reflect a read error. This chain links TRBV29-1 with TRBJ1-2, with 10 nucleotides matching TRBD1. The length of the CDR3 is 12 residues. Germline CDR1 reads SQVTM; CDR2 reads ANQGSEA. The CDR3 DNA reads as TGCAGCGTTCGAAACGCCGGGACAGGGGACCTCTTC. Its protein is CSVRNAGTGDLF.

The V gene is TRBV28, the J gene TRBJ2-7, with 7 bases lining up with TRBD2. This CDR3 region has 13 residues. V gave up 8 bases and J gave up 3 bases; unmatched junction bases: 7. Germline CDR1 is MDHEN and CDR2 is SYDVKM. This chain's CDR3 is CASASGLVYEQYF. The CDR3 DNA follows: TGTGCCAGCGCCTCAGGACTAGTCTACGAGCAGTACTTC. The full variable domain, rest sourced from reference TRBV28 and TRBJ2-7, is DVKVTQSSRYLVKRTGEKVFLECVQDMDHENMFWYRQDPGLGLRLIYFSYDVKMKEKGDIPEGYSVSREKKERFSLILESASTNQTSMYLCASASGLVYEQYFGPGTRLTVT.

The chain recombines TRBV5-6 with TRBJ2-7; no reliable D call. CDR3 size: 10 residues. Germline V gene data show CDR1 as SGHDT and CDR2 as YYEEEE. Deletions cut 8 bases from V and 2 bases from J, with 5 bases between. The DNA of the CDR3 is TGTGCCAGAACTACCTACGAGCAGTACTTC. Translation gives CARTTYEQYF.

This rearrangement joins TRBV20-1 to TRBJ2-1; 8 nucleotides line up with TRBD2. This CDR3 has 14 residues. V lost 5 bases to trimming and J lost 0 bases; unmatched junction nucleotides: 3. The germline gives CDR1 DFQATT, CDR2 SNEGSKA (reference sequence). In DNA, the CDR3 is TGCAGTGCTCCGCTAGCGGGCTCCTACAATGAGCAGTTCTTC. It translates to CSAPLAGSYNEQFF.

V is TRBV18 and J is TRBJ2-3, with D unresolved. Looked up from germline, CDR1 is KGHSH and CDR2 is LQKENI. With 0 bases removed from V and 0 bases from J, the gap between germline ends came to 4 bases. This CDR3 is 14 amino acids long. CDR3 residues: CASSPPVSTDTQYF. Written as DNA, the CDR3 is TGTGCCAGCTCACCACCAGTTAGCACAGATACGCAGTATTTT.

The CDR3 protein is CSAPKGLSSSYNEQFF. CDR3 bases: TGCAGTGCTCCCAAAGGGCTGTCCAGCTCCTACAATGAGCAGTTCTTC. V and J are TRBV20-1 and TRBJ2-1, with D hard to call. CDR3 length: 16 amino acids. Per the germline V gene, CDR1 is DFQATT and CDR2 is SNEGSKA (reference sequence). V gave up 5 bases and J gave up 0 bases, with 17 bases separating them.

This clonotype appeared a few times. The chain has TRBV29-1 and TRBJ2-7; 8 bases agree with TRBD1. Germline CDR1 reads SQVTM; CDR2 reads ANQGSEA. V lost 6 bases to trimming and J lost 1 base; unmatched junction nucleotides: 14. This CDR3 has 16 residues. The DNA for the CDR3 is TGCAGCGTCAAATCACCCAGGGGGCTTACGTCCTACGAGCAGTACTTC. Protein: CSVKSPRGLTSYEQYF.

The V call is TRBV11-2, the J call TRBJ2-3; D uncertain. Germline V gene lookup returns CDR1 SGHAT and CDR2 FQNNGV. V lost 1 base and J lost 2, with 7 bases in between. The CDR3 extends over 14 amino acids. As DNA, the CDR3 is TGTGCCAGCAGCTTAGGGCGGTTCACAGATACGCAGTATTTT. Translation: CASSLGRFTDTQYF.